A selection of T cell receptor beta chains follows, all from one sample in a study of beta chain features in type 1 diabetes. Generated by immunoSEQ multiplex PCR, the TCRdb table keeps only in-frame clones and is missing some. The data show roughly 51,000 clones, 52% seen once. The specimen was Tregs from blood. The receptors come from a woman aged 40 to 50 with type 1 diabetes. CDR3s include the opening cysteine and the closing phenylalanine or tryptophan. The D gene is left open where the match is weak. Size is omitted from some rows. Given values are once, few, many or a class for expanded clones.

v_gene	d_gene	abundance	j_gene	CDR3nt	CDR3aa
TRBV29-1	NA	NA	TRBJ1-1	TGCAGCGTTGAAGAGGGTTTAGTGCGGACTGAAGCTTTCTTT	CSVEEGLVRTEAFF
TRBV7-3	TRBD1	many	TRBJ2-2	TGTGCCAGCAGCCTACAGGGGGCATCGAACACCGGGGAGCTGTTTTTT	CASSLQGASNTGELFF
TRBV5-4	TRBD1	NA	TRBJ1-1	TGTGCCAGCAGCACGGACAGGGCGTCTGAAGCTTTCTTT	CASSTDRASEAFF
TRBV2	NA	NA	TRBJ2-7	TGTGCCAGCAGGGCAGACTCCTACGAGCAGTACTTC	CASRADSYEQYF
TRBV5-5	NA	NA	TRBJ1-4	TGTGCCAGCAGCTGGGGGGGGGAAAAACTGTTTTTT	CASSWGGEKLFF
TRBV2	TRBD1	NA	TRBJ2-7	TGTGCCAGCAATACCGGGACAGGGTTCGAGCAGTACTTC	CASNTGTGFEQYF
TRBV28	NA	once	TRBJ2-3	TGTGCCAGCAGTTTACCGCAGGGTTCAGGCACAGATACGCAGTATTTT	CASSLPQGSGTDTQYF
TRBV27	NA	NA	TRBJ1-2	TGTGCCAGCAGTTTGGGAGTAGCTAACTATGGCTACACCTTC	CASSLGVANYGYTF
TRBV6-5	TRBD2	NA	TRBJ2-3	TGTGCCAGCAGTTACTGGCGGGGGGGCCCAGATACGCAGTATTTT	CASSYWRGGPDTQYF
TRBV7-9	TRBD2	NA	TRBJ2-7	TGTGCCAGCAGCTCTAGCGGGATCTCTCCGTACGAGCAGTACTTC	CASSSSGISPYEQYF
TRBV5-1	TRBD1	once	TRBJ2-7	TGCGCCAGCAGCGCGACAGGGGGCGCGGAGGGCGAGCAGTACTTC	CASSATGGAEGEQYF
TRBV7-2	TRBD1	NA	TRBJ1-2	TGTGCCAGCAGGGACAGGAACTATGGCTACACCTTC	CASRDRNYGYTF
TRBV7-2	TRBD1	NA	TRBJ2-7	TGTGCCAGCAGCTTGGGACAGGGTAGAACCTACGAGCAGTACTTC	CASSLGQGRTYEQYF
TRBV5-1	NA	few	TRBJ2-7	TGCGCCAGCAGCTTGGCCGGCGGGTCCTACGAGCAGTACTTC	CASSLAGGSYEQYF
TRBV5-1	TRBD2	few	TRBJ2-5	TGCGCCAGCAGCTGGAGCGGGGCAGGGGAGACCCAGTACTTC	CASSWSGAGETQYF
TRBV19	NA	few	TRBJ1-2	TGTGCCAGTAGTCCGGGACACGAGAACTATGGCTACACCTTC	CASSPGHENYGYTF
TRBV28	NA	NA	TRBJ1-1	TGTGCCAGCAGCAAACTGATCACTGAAGCTTTCTTT	CASSKLITEAFF
TRBV5-5	NA	NA	TRBJ1-5	TGTGCCAGCAGCTTGGTGTGGGGGCAGGGCAATCAGCCCCAGCATTTT	CASSLVWGQGNQPQHF
TRBV6-5	TRBD1	NA	TRBJ2-7	TGTGCCAGCAGTTCCTCCGGGACAGGCTACGAGCAGTACTTC	CASSSSGTGYEQYF
TRBV28	NA	NA	TRBJ1-1	TGTGCCAGCACCTTATACGGGGGGAGTAACTCTGAAGCTTTCTTT	CASTLYGGSNSEAFF
TRBV19	NA	NA	TRBJ1-2	TGTGCCAGTAGTATAGATCGTTTCAACTATGGCTACACCTTC	CASSIDRFNYGYTF
TRBV5-1	NA	few	TRBJ1-1	NA	CASSFVGQGTFF
TRBV5-5	NA	NA	TRBJ2-2	TGTGCCAGCAGCTTGGCGGGAACCGGGGAGCTGTTTTTT	CASSLAGTGELFF
TRBV29-1	NA	few	TRBJ1-1	TGCAGCGTTGAAGATCGAACAGGGTCTCGAGTGACTGAAGCTTTCTTT	CSVEDRTGSRVTEAFF
TRBV7-2	NA	NA	TRBJ1-2	TGTGCCAGCAGCCCGGGGGGTGCGTATGGCTACACCTTC	CASSPGGAYGYTF
TRBV7-9	NA	NA	TRBJ1-1	TGTGCCAGCAGCATCGCCGTAGGGGGATGGACTGAAGCTTTCTTT	CASSIAVGGWTEAFF
TRBV4-1	TRBD1	NA	TRBJ1-1	TGCGCCAGCAGCCAAGCCCGGACAGGGTGGGGGTCCACTGAAGCTTTCTTT	CASSQARTGWGSTEAFF
TRBV9	NA	once	TRBJ2-3	TGTGCCAGCAGCGTAGTGTCGGGGGGCGGTGTTACGCAGTATTTT	CASSVVSGGGVTQYF
TRBV7-3	NA	NA	TRBJ2-6	TGTGCCAGCAGCTTAAGAGGGGGCTCTGGGGCCAACGTCCTGACTTTC	CASSLRGGSGANVLTF
TRBV4-2	NA	NA	TRBJ1-2	TGTGCCAGCAGCTCGCTAGGGGACTATGGCTACACCTTC	CASSSLGDYGYTF
TRBV18	NA	few	TRBJ2-7	TGTGCCAGCTCACGGGGCCTGACCTACGAGCAGTACTTC	CASSRGLTYEQYF
TRBV18	NA	NA	TRBJ1-5	TGTGCCAGCTCCGGAGACGGAGCCAAGCCCCAGCATTTT	CASSGDGAKPQHF
TRBV7-2	NA	NA	TRBJ1-1	TGTGCCAGCAGCGCGAGACAATCCAACGTCGTAGTCCGAGCTTTCTTT	CASSARQSNVVVRAFF
TRBV7-2	NA	NA	TRBJ1-2	TGTGCCAGCAGGGCACAGGGTAACTACCTCTATGGCTACACCTTC	CASRAQGNYLYGYTF
TRBV18	TRBD1	few	TRBJ2-7	TGTGCCAGCTCACCTCGGACAGGGGGATCCTACGAGCAGTACTTC	CASSPRTGGSYEQYF
TRBV10-3	NA	NA	TRBJ1-1	TGTGCCACGGGGGGACCGAACACTGAAGCTTTCTTT	CATGGPNTEAFF
TRBV28	NA	NA	TRBJ1-6	TGTGCCAGCAGTTTGGGCGCCGGTCCTGCTAATAATTCACCCCTCCACTTT	CASSLGAGPANNSPLHF
TRBV7-9	NA	few	TRBJ1-2	TGTGCCAGCAGCGATATACTACAGGGATCTACCTATGGCTACACCTTC	CASSDILQGSTYGYTF
TRBV9	TRBD2	NA	TRBJ2-1	TGTGCCAGCAGCATAGGGCGGGAGGGCCGCAATGAGCAGTTCTTC	CASSIGREGRNEQFF
TRBV11-2	NA	NA	TRBJ2-1	TGTGCCAGCAGCCCTGGCCCAGGCCAAAGGAATGAGCAGTTCTTC	CASSPGPGQRNEQFF
TRBV6-5	TRBD2	once	TRBJ2-3	TGTGCCAGTAATCGACTAGCGGGGGCAGATACGCAGTATTTT	CASNRLAGADTQYF
TRBV19	TRBD1	few	TRBJ2-2	TGTGCCAGTAGGCACACAGGGGAGAGGAGGGAGCTGTTTTTT	CASRHTGERRELFF
TRBV19	TRBD2	NA	TRBJ2-2	TGTGCCGTGGGGGGACTAGCGGGGGCCCCTAACACCGGGGAGCTGTTTTTT	CAVGGLAGAPNTGELFF
TRBV28	NA	NA	TRBJ1-2	TGTGCCAGCAGACTAAACTATGGCTACACCTTC	CASRLNYGYTF
TRBV28	NA	NA	TRBJ2-7	TGTGCCAGCAGCCCTACTATCCTCGGGGGCGAGCAGTACTTC	CASSPTILGGEQYF
TRBV29-1	TRBD1	NA	TRBJ1-1	TGCAGCGTCGGCGGACAGGGAACAGTGATCACTGAAGCTTTCTTT	CSVGGQGTVITEAFF
TRBV5-1	NA	NA	TRBJ1-1	TGCGCCAGCAGCCTGCAGGGACTTGCGAACACTGAAGCTTTCTTT	CASSLQGLANTEAFF
TRBV18	TRBD1	NA	TRBJ1-5	TGTGCCAGCTCACCACCGGGACAGAGTCACAATCAGCCCCAGCATTTT	CASSPPGQSHNQPQHF
TRBV7-2	NA	NA	TRBJ1-2	TGTGCCAGCAGCTTAAATGCGTTCGGTTCCAACTATGGCTACACCTTC	CASSLNAFGSNYGYTF
TRBV29-1	TRBD1	few	TRBJ1-1	TGCAGCGTTGGTAGTAGGGCAGGGGGGGAAGCTTTCTTT	CSVGSRAGGEAFF
TRBV11-2	NA	NA	TRBJ2-2	TGTGCCAGCAGCTTAGACTGGAGAAACACCGGGGAGCTGTTTTTT	CASSLDWRNTGELFF